The 24 T cell receptor beta chains reported below all come from one sample, sequenced in a study of T cells in Graves' hyperthyroidism and ophthalmopathy. Amplification of TCR beta CDR3 regions was performed using RNA transcripts as template. TCR CDR3 regions were first amplified by RT-PCR with HTBI primers. TCRdb re-called the multiplex PCR reads with MiXCR, one entry per CDR3 protein. The table shows around 520,000 distinct CDR3 sequences, with over 13% occurring only once. Material for sequencing was blood. The receptors here all came from a woman aged 18-29 years with Graves' hyperthyroidism.

The sample holds many counts of this clonotype. The gene calls are TRBV28 and TRBJ2-3; D ambiguous. The V gene's germline CDR1 is MDHEN and CDR2 SYDVKM. V dropped 2 bases and J dropped 2 bases, with 5 bases sitting between them. This CDR3 is 13 amino acids long. The CDR3 coding sequence is TGTGCCAGCAGTTTAACCTACACAGATACGCAGTATTTT. Translating gives CASSLTYTDTQYF. Full variable domain (rest looked up from reference TRBV28 and TRBJ2-3): DVKVTQSSRYLVKRTGEKVFLECVQDMDHENMFWYRQDPGLGLRLIYFSYDVKMKEKGDIPEGYSVSREKKERFSLILESASTNQTSMYLCASSLTYTDTQYFGPGTRLTVL.

This clonotype was seen a few times. The chain employs TRBV14 and TRBJ1-5; weak D call: TRBD1 (6 bases). Between the trimmed V and J ends, which lost 6 bases and 3 bases, there was a span of 18 bases. Germline V gene data show CDR1 as SGHDN and CDR2 as FVKESK. There are 16 residues in the CDR3. CDR3 sequence: CASSAESRGSNQPQHF. CDR3 bases: TGTGCCAGCAGTGCTGAGTCCAGGGGATCCAATCAGCCCCAGCATTTT.

With regard to this clonotype: A much larger clone lies one base from this, so it may be a read error. This sequence joins TRBV7-3 and TRBJ2-2, with 9 bases aligning to TRBD2. The CDR3 contains 18 residues. V trimming: 3 bases; J trimming: 3 bases; junction bases outside the gene matches: 11. Looked up from germline, CDR1 is SGHTA and CDR2 is FQGTGA. The CDR3 reads CASSLAGGLAGHTGELFF. CDR3 nucleotide sequence: TGTGCCAGCAGCTTGGCGGGAGGGCTGGCCGGGCACACCGGGGAGCTGTTTTTT.

The chain employs TRBV7-2 and TRBJ2-1, with D possibly matching TRBD2 (5 bases). The V end lost 1 base, the J end lost 0 bases, and 7 bases lay between the germline ends. Germline-derived CDR1 and CDR2 are SGHTA and FQGNSA. The CDR3 sequence is 15 residues long. The CDR3 loop reads CASSLGGHSYNEQFF. In nucleotides, the CDR3 is TGTGCCAGCAGCTTAGGAGGGCACTCCTACAATGAGCAGTTCTTC.

The table lists this clonotype with a few counts. CDR3: CASSQDLAASYNEQFF. CDR3 nucleotide sequence: TGCGCCAGCAGCCAAGATCTAGCGGCCTCCTACAATGAGCAGTTCTTC. V usage is TRBV4-1 and J usage is TRBJ2-1; 7 nucleotides align to TRBD2. The CDR3 is 16 amino acids. V dropped 0 bases and J dropped 0; count of bases not matched to a gene: 2. Looked up from germline, CDR1 is MGHRA and CDR2 is YSYEKL.

This clonotype was detected many times. Written as DNA, the CDR3 is TGTGCCAGCAGCTCCGGGACAGGGAGGGGGACTGAAGCTTTCTTT. Protein product: CASSSGTGRGTEAFF. The genes are TRBV7-3 and TRBJ1-1, with 9 bases identical to TRBD1. Trimming removed 4 bases from V and 5 bases from J; junction bases left unmatched: 8. The CDR3 has 15 amino acids. Germline V gene data show CDR1 as SGHTA and CDR2 as FQGTGA.

The CDR3, as DNA: TGTGCCAGCAGGGAGGGACTAGCGGGAGGACCATACTTTAACAATGAGCAGTTCTTC. Translated, it gives CASREGLAGGPYFNNEQFF. The chain has TRBV2 and TRBJ2-1, with 15 bases matching TRBD2. The length of the CDR3 is 19 residues. The J segment lost 5 bases and the V segment lost 6 bases, leaving 14 bases of the junction unmatched. CDR1 and CDR2 (germline): SNHLY, FYNNEI.

V usage is TRBV19 and J usage is TRBJ2-1, with 15 bases lining up with TRBD2. The V gene's germline CDR1 is LNHDA and CDR2 SQIVND (reference sequence). The CDR3 extends over 13 amino acids. The CDR3 DNA reads TGTGCAGCCGGGACTAGCGGGAGGTATGAGCAGTTCTTC. Translated, it gives CAAGTSGRYEQFF. Using reference TRBV19 and TRBJ2-1 for the parts outside the CDR3, the full variable domain is DGGITQSPKYLFRKEGQNVTLSCEQNLNHDAMYWYRQDPGQGLRLIYYSQIVNDFQKGDIAEGYSVSREKKESFPLTVTSAQKNPTAFYLCAAGTSGRYEQFFGPGTRLTVL.

The V call is TRBV6-9, the J call TRBJ2-5; weak D call: TRBD2 (7 bases). CDR1 and CDR2 (germline): MNHGY, SVAAGI. The CDR3 runs 15 residues. Trimming cost V 3 bases and J 5 bases, with 16 bases left between them. As DNA, the CDR3 is TGTGCCAGCAGTTACGGGTGGGAGGGGGGGGAGACCCAGTACTTC. It yields the protein CASSYGWEGGETQYF.

This clonotype came up many times. This sequence joins TRBV2 and TRBJ1-5, with a weak D call TRBD1 (6 bases). Trimming took off 1 base at V and 1 base at J, with 17 bases between the two ends. Per the germline V gene, CDR1 is SNHLY and CDR2 is FYNNEI. The CDR3 consists of 18 residues. CDR3 region: CASSEDRVERWSNQPQHF. In DNA form, the CDR3 reads TGTGCCAGCAGTGAAGACAGGGTGGAGCGTTGGAGCAATCAGCCCCAGCATTTT. The full variable domain, with the rest looked up from reference TRBV2 and TRBJ1-5, is EPEVTQTPSHQVTQMGQEVILRCVPISNHLYFYWYRQILGQKVEFLVSFYNNEISEKSEIFDDQFSVERPDGSNFTLKIRSTKLEDSAMYFCASSEDRVERWSNQPQHFGDGTRLSIL.

This clonotype came up many times. The chain links TRBV11-1 to TRBJ1-1, with D possibly TRBD1 on 5 matching bases. This CDR3 comprises 12 residues. Deletions cut 5 bases from V and 11 bases from J, with 15 bases between. CDR1 SGHAT and CDR2 FQDESV come from the germline V gene (reference sequence). This CDR3 reads CASSPLGTAAFF. Here the CDR3 DNA reads TGTGCCAGCAGCCCCCTCGGGACGGCGGCTTTCTTT.

This clonotype has only a few counts. This rearrangement joins TRBV6-2 or TRBV6-3 to TRBJ1-2; possible D gene TRBD1, 5 bases. V shed 6 bases and J shed 4 bases, with 15 bases lying between them. Germline V CDR1 and CDR2: MNHEY, SVGEGT. This CDR3 is built from 14 residues. In nucleotides, the CDR3 is TGTGCCAGCAGGTTTGCGGGGCGCAGCTATGGCTACACCTTC. Residues: CASRFAGRSYGYTF.

The chain is built from TRBV10-3 and TRBJ1-1, with a weak D call TRBD1 (6 bases). Germline CDR1 reads ENHRY; CDR2 reads SYGVKD. The CDR3 runs 15 residues. V was clipped by 2 bases and J by 1 base, with 11 bases between them. CDR3 loop: CAISEQTGWNTEAFF. CDR3 DNA sequence: TGTGCCATCAGTGAGCAGACAGGTTGGAACACTGAAGCTTTCTTT.

This clonotype occurred a few times. V is TRBV19 and J is TRBJ2-3, with no clear D. In germline, CDR1 is LNHDA, CDR2 SQIVND (reference sequence). The CDR3 length is 13 residues. The V and J ends lost 3 bases and 1 base respectively, with 5 bases between them. CDR3 residues: CASSIVRTDTQYF. CDR3 DNA: TGTGCCAGTAGTATTGTCCGCACAGATACGCAGTATTTT.

This chain joins TRBV13 and TRBJ2-4; 9 bases agree with TRBD2. CDR3 length: 14 amino acids. CDR1 PRHDT and CDR2 FYEKMQ come from the germline V gene (reference sequence). V was clipped by 0 bases and J by 6 bases; unmatched bases: 0. The CDR3 here is CASSLGREGNIQYF. In DNA form, the CDR3 reads TGTGCCAGCAGCTTAGGGCGGGAGGGAAACATTCAGTACTTC.

This clonotype was detected many times. The genes are TRBV20-1 and TRBJ2-1; 10 positions agree with TRBD2. The CDR3 has 16 residues. V was clipped by 3 bases and J by 3 bases; unmatched bases: 8. Germline values: CDR1 DFQATT, CDR2 SNEGSKA (reference sequence). Written as DNA, the CDR3 is TGCAGTGCTAGTTCCTCCGCTAGCGGGAGCTACAATGAGCAGTTCTTC. Its protein is CSASSSASGSYNEQFF.

This clonotype came up a few times. The chain has TRBV7-9 and TRBJ1-1; D is undetermined. Trimming shortened V by 5 bases and J by 6 bases, and 13 bases separated the two germline ends. The CDR3 sequence is 13 residues long. Germline V gene lookup returns CDR1 SEHNR and CDR2 FQNEAQ (reference sequence). The CDR3 DNA sequence: TGTGCCAGCAGCATCCGGCCAGGCCCTGAAGCTTTCTTT. Translated: CASSIRPGPEAFF. Variable domain in full (rest from reference TRBV7-9 and TRBJ1-1): DTGVSQNPRHKITKRGQNVTFRCDPISEHNRLYWYRQTLGQGPEFLTYFQNEAQLEKSRLLSDRFSAERPKGSFSTLEIQRTEQGDSAMYLCASSIRPGPEAFFGQGTRLTVV.

The table lists this clonotype with many counts. This rearrangement joins TRBV6-1 to TRBJ2-1; D is ambiguous. Deletions cut 5 bases from V and 2 bases from J, with 19 bases between. Germline values: CDR1 MNHNS, CDR2 SASEGT. The CDR3 has 17 residues. The CDR3 DNA sequence: TGTGCCAGCAGTTACGTGACCCTGGAGAGTACCTACAATGAGCAGTTCTTC. Amino acids: CASSYVTLESTYNEQFF.

At least ten counts were recorded for this clonotype. This chain uses TRBV5-1 with TRBJ2-1; a weak D match, TRBD2 (5 bases). The CDR3 runs 15 residues. CDR1 and CDR2 (germline): SGHRS, YFSETQ. V gave up 4 bases and J gave up 3 bases, with 14 bases separating them. CDR3 sequence reads: CASSPASGVYNEQFF. CDR3 nucleotides: TGCGCCAGCAGCCCAGCGAGCGGAGTCTACAATGAGCAGTTCTTC. Using reference TRBV5-1 and TRBJ2-1 for the parts outside the CDR3, the full variable domain is KAGVTQTPRYLIKTRGQQVTLSCSPISGHRSVSWYQQTPGQGLQFLFEYFSETQRNKGNFPGRFSGRQFSNSRSEMNVSTLELGDSALYLCASSPASGVYNEQFFGPGTRLTVL.

This clonotype was detected many times. The chain links TRBV6-1 to TRBJ1-1, with TRBD1 matching 9 bases. The V and J ends lost 6 bases and 0 bases, in that order; junction bases with no gene match: 11. This CDR3 has 17 amino acids. Germline V gene lookup returns CDR1 MNHNS and CDR2 SASEGT. The CDR3 bases are TGTGCCAGCAGCCGTCATGGGACAGGGAAAATGAACACTGAAGCTTTCTTT. Residues: CASSRHGTGKMNTEAFF.

This clonotype has at least ten counts. J is TRBJ1-3 and V is TRBV30; D uncertain. Per germline, CDR1 GTSNPN and CDR2 SVGIG (reference sequence). The V and J ends lost 4 bases and 0 bases respectively, with 13 bases between them. The CDR3 contains 15 residues. The CDR3 here is CAWKRVGHSGNTIYF. CDR3 nucleotide sequence: TGTGCCTGGAAACGGGTCGGCCACTCTGGAAACACCATATATTTT.

This clonotype was counted ten times or more. The V call is TRBV12-3 or TRBV12-4, the J call TRBJ1-2, with a tentative D call TRBD1 (5 bases). The CDR3 contains 12 residues. V shed 5 bases and J shed 8 bases, with 12 bases lying between them. CDR3 region: CASSARVDGYTF. CDR3 nucleotides: TGTGCCAGCAGTGCCAGGGTGGACGGCTACACCTTC.

The V and J genes are TRBV7-3 and TRBJ2-1; no clear D. The CDR3 loop spans 12 amino acids. Looked up from germline, CDR1 is SGHTA and CDR2 is FQGTGA. Trimming took 9 bases from V and 10 from J, leaving 16 bases between them. CDR3 coding DNA: TGTGCCAGAAGGGATGCCACCCCAGAGCAGTTCTTC. It specifies CARRDATPEQFF.

The chain combines TRBV3-1 with TRBJ2-7; D may be TRBD1 (5 bases). V lost 4 bases to trimming and J lost 0 bases, with 10 bases between them. The CDR3 is 14 amino acids. Germline CDR1 reads LGHDT; CDR2 reads YNNKEL (reference sequence). CDR3 DNA sequence: TGTGCCAGCAGCCCGACAGCTCCCTCCTACGAGCAGTACTTC. Residues: CASSPTAPSYEQYF.